These 28 T cell receptor beta chains were all obtained from the same sample, sequenced in a study of tumor-infiltrating lymphocytes in primary liver carcinoma. Constant-region priming of approximately 0.55 ug total RNA yielded TCR beta cDNA. For TCR beta, libraries were produced by three nested multiplex PCR rounds using slightly modified ARM-PCR. Forward primers for TRBV1-TRBV30 and a C-beta reverse primer served the first two PCR rounds, at roughly 10 cycles each. One entry per CDR3 protein results from TCRdb running MiXCR on the multiplex PCR reads. The sample consists of some 180,000 distinct CDR3 sequences, around 60% of them appearing once. Blood RNA originated from unsorted whole blood, with germline DNA additionally extracted. Material: peripheral blood. Receptors were obtained from a man aged 40-55 years with primary liver carcinoma and hepatitis B virus infection.

This clonotype was detected many times. The rearrangement joins TRBV11-2 to TRBJ2-1; D is uncertain. V lost 5 bases and J 2 bases, leaving 13 bases between the germline ends. CDR1 is SGHAT and CDR2 is FQNNGV in the germline V gene. CDR3 length: 15 residues. This chain's CDR3 is CASSPPSVAYNEQFF. CDR3 DNA: TGTGCCAGCAGCCCCCCCAGCGTAGCCTACAATGAGCAGTTCTTC.

In its sample, this clonotype was seen a few times. V gene TRBV4-1 combines with J gene TRBJ2-7; 7 nucleotides agree with TRBD2. With V trimmed by 3 bases and J by 2 bases, 13 bases remained unmatched. Per germline, CDR1 MGHRA and CDR2 YSYEKL. The CDR3 loop spans 17 amino acids. In nucleotides, the CDR3 is TGCGCCAGCAGCCACGCCTTCGGGCGGGGGACTACCTACGAGCAGTACTTC. Translating it yields CASSHAFGRGTTYEQYF.

Concerning this clonotype: An end of the junction differs from the germline gene, which may be a read error. The rearrangement links TRBV6-6 to TRBJ2-7; D is unclear. Per germline, CDR1 MNHNY and CDR2 SVGAGI (reference sequence). The CDR3 runs to 15 residues. The CDR3 nucleotides are TGTGTCAGCAGTTACTCGAGAGACCCAACCTACGAGCAGTACTTC. Protein: CVSSYSRDPTYEQYF.

The chain links TRBV10-1 to TRBJ2-3; tentative D call: TRBD2 (5 bases). Trimming stripped 4 bases from V and 4 bases from J, with 12 bases between. The CDR3 runs 14 residues. Germline CDR1 is WNHNN and CDR2 is SYGVQD (reference sequence). The DNA of the CDR3 is TGCGCCAGCAGTGGGGTCAAGGGAGCAGATACGCAGTATTTT. This encodes CASSGVKGADTQYF.

The CDR3 DNA is TGTGCCTGGAGTGGATGGCGGGGGGATACGCAGTATTTT. It yields the protein CAWSGWRGDTQYF. This chain uses TRBV30 with TRBJ2-3; 7 bases map to TRBD2. With V trimmed by 1 base and J by 6 bases, 4 bases remained unmatched. Germline CDR1 reads GTSNPN; CDR2 reads SVGIG (reference sequence). This CDR3 is 13 amino acids long. The full variable domain, rest sourced from reference TRBV30 and TRBJ2-3, is SQTIHQWPATLVQPVGSPLSLECTVEGTSNPNLYWYRQAAGRGLQLLFYSVGIGQISSEVPQNLSASRPQDRQFILSSKKLLLSDSGFYLCAWSGWRGDTQYFGPGTRLTVL.

This clonotype was seen ten or more times. The chain carries TRBV2 and TRBJ2-3; possible D gene TRBD2, 5 bases. CDR1 is SNHLY, CDR2 FYNNEI, per germline. The CDR3 sequence is 12 residues long. Trimming took 6 bases from V and 4 from J, leaving 8 bases between them. For the CDR3, the DNA is TGTGCCAGCAGCTCGGGATCAGATACGCAGTATTTT. Translated: CASSSGSDTQYF.

Notes on this clonotype: A read error may explain this, as a much larger clone is one base away. The chain uses TRBV6-1 and TRBJ2-2; 9 nucleotides agree with TRBD1. The J segment lost 5 bases and the V segment lost 4 bases, leaving 5 bases of the junction unmatched. Germline V lookup: CDR1 MNHNS, CDR2 SASEGT. CDR3 length equals 15 residues. DNA of the CDR3: TGTGCCAGCAGTGTCTGGACAGGGGAGACCGGGGAGCTGTTTTTT. The encoded protein is CASSVWTGETGELFF.

The CDR3 spells CASSLTRGADTQYF. DNA for the CDR3: TGTGCCAGCAGCTTAACCAGGGGGGCAGATACGCAGTATTTT. V and J are TRBV7-8 and TRBJ2-3, with a weak D call TRBD1 (7 bases). V lost 2 bases to trimming and J lost 4 bases, with 10 bases between them. The germline V gene encodes CDR1 SGHVS and CDR2 FQNEAQ. This CDR3 has 14 residues.

A single count supports this clonotype. The V gene is TRBV11-2, the J gene TRBJ2-7; 9 bases agree with TRBD1. The CDR3 loop spans 15 amino acids. In germline, CDR1 is SGHAT, CDR2 FQNNGV. V lost 5 bases and J lost 4; bases outside the gene matches: 9. CDR3: CASSPPGQGLYEQYF. In nucleotides, the CDR3 is TGTGCCAGCAGCCCACCGGGACAGGGACTTTACGAGCAGTACTTC.

Ten or more counts support this clonotype. The chain has TRBV11-2 and TRBJ2-7; D uncertain. The V end was cut by 0 bases, the J end by 6 bases, with 9 bases between. The germline V gene has CDR1 SGHAT and CDR2 FQNNGV. CDR3 size: 13 residues. As DNA, the CDR3 is TGTGCCAGCAGCTTAGATCGGGTCCGCGAGCAGTACTTC. It translates to CASSLDRVREQYF.

In DNA, the CDR3 is TGTGCCAGACAAACACGGGAGCAGTTCTTC. It translates to CARQTREQFF. V gene TRBV6-5 combines with J gene TRBJ2-1, with D unclear. V lost 9 bases, J lost 10 bases, and 10 bases lay in between. Germline V gives CDR1 MNHEY, CDR2 SVGAGI. The CDR3 consists of 10 residues.

The J gene is TRBJ2-1, the V gene TRBV7-9; D is tentatively TRBD1 or TRBD2 (7 bases each). The CDR3 runs 13 residues. Germline CDR1 is SEHNR and CDR2 is FQNEAQ (reference sequence). V gave up 10 bases and J gave up 3 bases, with 13 bases separating them. The CDR3 protein is CATRGGGYNEQFF. The DNA for the CDR3 is TGTGCCACCAGGGGGGGAGGCTACAATGAGCAGTTCTTC. The entire variable domain, with the rest obtained from reference TRBV7-9 and TRBJ2-1, is as follows: DTGVSQNPRHKITKRGQNVTFRCDPISEHNRLYWYRQTLGQGPEFLTYFQNEAQLEKSRLLSDRFSAERPKGSFSTLEIQRTEQGDSAMYLCATRGGGYNEQFFGPGTRLTVL.

This clonotype was counted only a few times. This rearrangement joins TRBV6-1 to TRBJ1-2; no reliable D call. This CDR3 contains 14 residues. V lost 2 bases and J lost 0, with 7 bases in between. Looked up from germline, CDR1 is MNHNS and CDR2 is SASEGT. In DNA, the CDR3 is TGTGCCAGCAGTGAACTTGCGGCTAACTATGGCTACACCTTC. It translates to CASSELAANYGYTF.

This clonotype was picked up many times. The rearrangement links TRBV29-1 to TRBJ2-7; 7 bases map to TRBD1. Germline trimming cut 5 bases from V and 3 bases from J; bases unmatched to any gene: 4. The CDR3 contains 12 residues. The germline CDR1 and CDR2 sequences are SQVTM and ANQGSEA. The CDR3 sequence is CSVRTGSYEQYF. CDR3 bases: TGCAGCGTTCGGACAGGCAGCTACGAGCAGTACTTC.

The chain links TRBV30 to TRBJ1-5; D is perhaps TRBD1 (5 bases). The CDR3 consists of 13 residues. Trimming stripped 5 bases from V and 1 base from J, with 9 bases between. CDR1 and CDR2 (germline): GTSNPN, SVGIG (reference sequence). CDR3 in DNA: TGTGCCTGGGCGGGGGAAAGCAATCAGCCCCAGCATTTT. Translation gives CAWAGESNQPQHF. Complete variable domain (other parts from reference TRBV30 and TRBJ1-5): SQTIHQWPATLVQPVGSPLSLECTVEGTSNPNLYWYRQAAGRGLQLLFYSVGIGQISSEVPQNLSASRPQDRQFILSSKKLLLSDSGFYLCAWAGESNQPQHFGDGTRLSIL.

The chain carries TRBV7-8 and TRBJ1-1, with D hard to call. The CDR3 has 13 residues. Looked up from germline, CDR1 is SGHVS and CDR2 is FQNEAQ. The V end was cut by 3 bases, the J end by 5 bases, with 10 bases between. The CDR3 DNA sequence: TGTGCCAGCAGCTTTAGGCCTGGAACTGAAGCTTTCTTT. Protein sequence: CASSFRPGTEAFF.

Comment on this clonotype: With a much larger clone just one base away, this may be a read error. The chain couples TRBV11-2 to TRBJ1-5; no definite D call. The CDR3 runs 13 residues. The germline V gene encodes CDR1 SGHAT and CDR2 FQNNGV. CDR3 in DNA: TGTGCCGGCAGCATTGAGTGGAATCAGCCCCAGCATTTT. Translated, it gives CAGSIEWNQPQHF.

This clonotype appeared many times. The chain is built from TRBV6-1 and TRBJ2-7; 10 bases agree with TRBD1. V was clipped by 10 bases and J by 1 base; unmatched bases: 10. There are 15 residues in the CDR3. Looked up from germline, CDR1 is MNHNS and CDR2 is SASEGT. As DNA, the CDR3 is TGTGCCACCCAAAACCGGGACAGGGGTTCCTACGAGCAGTACTTC. Translation gives CATQNRDRGSYEQYF.

Turning to this clonotype: A read error may account for a junction end that differs from germline. The chain uses TRBV6-1 and TRBJ1-2; no firm D call. CDR1 is MNHNS, CDR2 SASEGT, per germline. This CDR3 contains 15 residues. The CDR3 sequence is CAISDWGLANYGYTF. In nucleotides, the CDR3 is TGTGCCATCAGTGACTGGGGTTTAGCTAACTATGGCTACACCTTC.

This clonotype was seen a single time. One base away lies a much larger clone, so this may be a sequencing read error. The chain uses TRBV28 and TRBJ1-2; no clear D. The length of the CDR3 is 12 residues. Per germline, CDR1 MDHEN and CDR2 SYDVKM. The CDR3 loop is CACSDLNYGYTF. The CDR3 region has the DNA TGTGCCTGCAGTGACCTAAACTATGGCTACACCTTC.

About this clonotype itself: At one of its ends the junction is not consistent with the germline gene, which may arise from a read error. V gene TRBV11-2 combines with J gene TRBJ1-1; maybe TRBD1 (5 bases). This CDR3 region has 15 residues. Germline CDR1 reads SGHAT; CDR2 reads FQNNGV. The CDR3 protein is CVSSLNLGGRAEAFF. In nucleotides, the CDR3 is TGTGTCAGCAGCTTAAATCTGGGGGGAAGGGCTGAAGCTTTCTTT.

Turning to this clonotype: Germline and junction disagree at one end, which may indicate a read error. The J gene is TRBJ1-1, the V gene TRBV5-1; no definite D call. The CDR3 runs to 15 residues. CDR1 and CDR2 (germline): SGHRS, YFSETQ. The CDR3 nucleotides are TGCGCCAGCAGCTCGCTGGGCCTAATGAACACTGAAGCTCTCTTT. It is translated as CASSSLGLMNTEALF. Complete variable domain (other parts from reference TRBV5-1 and TRBJ1-1): KAGVTQTPRYLIKTRGQQVTLSCSPISGHRSVSWYQQTPGQGLQFLFEYFSETQRNKGNFPGRFSGRQFSNSRSEMNVSTLELGDSALYLCASSSLGLMNTEALFGQGTRLTVV.

This clonotype has more than one count but fewer than ten. A much larger clone lies a single base off, so this may be a read error. The chain combines TRBV11-2 with TRBJ2-5, with a tentative D call TRBD1 (5 bases). The CDR3 spans 13 residues. Germline CDR1 is SGHAT and CDR2 is FQNNGV. This CDR3 reads CASRLGAQETQYF. CDR3 nucleotide sequence: TGTGCCAGCAGATTAGGGGCCCAAGAGACCCAGTACTTC.

The count of this clonotype is one. The rearrangement joins TRBV4-2 to TRBJ2-7; D is perhaps TRBD2 (6 bases). V shed 0 bases and J shed 4 bases, with 19 bases lying between them. CDR3 length equals 17 residues. Per germline, CDR1 LGHNA and CDR2 YNFKEQ. The CDR3 nucleotides read TGTGCCAGCAGCCAAGAATTTCGTATCGGGAGACAATACGAGCAGTACTTC. Translation: CASSQEFRIGRQYEQYF.

V is TRBV10-2 and J is TRBJ2-7; D is perhaps TRBD2 (5 bases). The CDR3 spans 12 residues. Trimming took off 6 bases at V and 5 bases at J, with 11 bases between the two ends. CDR1 and CDR2 from the germline V gene are WSHSY and SAAADI. Here the CDR3 reads CASRAGRHEQYF. DNA for the CDR3: TGCGCCAGCAGGGCGGGCCGACACGAGCAGTACTTC.

This clonotype was recorded once. The V and J genes are TRBV12-3 or TRBV12-4 and TRBJ2-7, with D possibly being TRBD2 (5 bases). There are 14 residues in the CDR3. V shed 6 bases and J shed 6 bases, with 18 bases lying between them. CDR3 protein: CASSRPAVRVEQYF. The CDR3 nucleotides are TGTGCCAGCAGCCGTCCAGCGGTCCGGGTCGAGCAGTACTTC.

This chain joins TRBV21-1 and TRBJ1-2. TRBV21-1 is a recognized pseudogene. The CDR3 spans 12 residues. The CDR3 sequence is CDSSGSPYGYAF. CDR3 coding DNA: TGTGACAGCAGCGGCAGCCCTTATGGCTACGCCTTC.

This clonotype was counted only a few times. It may be a read error: a sequence one base away is much more abundant. Here the CDR3 DNA reads TGTGCCGGCAGCTTGGGGGGAGCGAACACTGAAGCTTTCTTT. Residues: CAGSLGGANTEAFF. The chain couples TRBV6-5 to TRBJ1-1; D possibly corresponds to TRBD1 (5 bases). Germline V gene data show CDR1 as MNHEY and CDR2 as SVGAGI. This CDR3 is 14 amino acids long.